This is a list of T cell receptor beta chains from one sample in a study of cytomegalovirus exposure and HLA in healthy donors. The repertoire was sequenced with immunoSEQ multiplex PCR; TCRdb's copy has only in-frame clones and lacks some. The profile shows around 200,000 clones, about 79% of them singletons. What was sequenced was PBMCs. The receptors originated from a girl aged 2 to 10 in good health and CMV-seropositive. The CDR3 runs from the conserved cysteine through the conserved F or W. The D gene is left open where the match is weak. Where a row states a size, it is once, few, many or the class of an expanded clone; other rows omit it.

clone_size j_call d_call v_call cdr3_nt cdr3_aa
. TRBJ1-2 . TRBV7-8 TGTGCCAGCAGCTTGACAATGAGCTATGGCTACACCTTC CASSLTMSYGYTF
. TRBJ2-7 TRBD1 TRBV5-6 TGTGCCAGCAGTTCTACAGGGGGCTGTGAGCAGTACTTC CASSSTGGCEQYF
. TRBJ2-7 TRBD2 TRBV4-1 TGCGCCAGCAGCCACCCAAAGGGTGGGAGGGCCGGGCAGTACTTC CASSHPKGGRAGQYF
. TRBJ1-4 TRBD1 TRBV30 TGTGCCTCAAGACAGGGCGGTGAAAAACTGTTTTTT CASRQGGEKLFF
. TRBJ1-1 . TRBV5-6 TGTGCCAGCAGCCCTTACCGGGACACCTACCTCGAGGCCGCTTTCTTT CASSPYRDTYLEAAFF
. TRBJ2-4 . TRBV6-5 TGTGCCAGCAGTCAAACAGGCGGTGGGCTATACTTC CASSQTGGGLYF
. TRBJ2-1 TRBD1 TRBV6-1 TGTGCCAGCAGTCCGGGACAGGGCTACAATGAGCAGTTCTTC CASSPGQGYNEQFF
. TRBJ2-7 . TRBV5-1 TGCGCCAGCAGCCGGGACACTGCCTACGAGCAGTACTTC CASSRDTAYEQYF
. TRBJ2-3 TRBD1 TRBV11-2 TGTGCCAGCAGTCGAACCTGGGACAGCAAGGGGGATACGCAGTATTTT CASSRTWDSKGDTQYF
. TRBJ1-1 TRBD1 TRBV6-1 TGTGCCAGCAAGTACAGGGGGAAGACTGAAGCTTTCTTT CASKYRGKTEAFF
. TRBJ2-7 . TRBV30 TGTGCCTGGAGTGGATACAGGGCCTACGAGCAGTACTTC CAWSGYRAYEQYF
. TRBJ2-7 . TRBV14 TGTGCCAGCAGCCAAGTTGCGGCTTCCTACGAGCAGTACTTC CASSQVAASYEQYF
. TRBJ2-1 TRBD2 TRBV7-9 TGTGCCAGCAGCTCACAACTAGCGGGAATCAGGAATGAGCAGTTCTTC CASSSQLAGIRNEQFF
. TRBJ2-1 . TRBV30 TGTGCCTGGAGCGAAAGCAATAATTTGGGGGACACCTCTAAGTTCTTC CAWSESNNLGDTSKFF
. TRBJ2-3 . TRBV7-4 TGTGCCAGCAGCATACTAGGAGATACGCAGTATTTT CASSILGDTQYF
. TRBJ1-2 . TRBV6-1 TGTGCCAGCAGTGAAGTTGCGGGATGGTGCGGCTACACCTTC CASSEVAGWCGYTF
. TRBJ2-7 . TRBV15 TGTGCCACCAGCAGAGATGCAGGGGACGATAGACAGTACTTC CATSRDAGDDRQYF
few TRBJ2-7 TRBD2 TRBV7-9 TGTGCCAGCAGCTCCGGGACTACTTACTACGAGCAGTACTTC CASSSGTTYYEQYF
. TRBJ2-7 . TRBV10-3 TGTGCCATCAGGGGGGGAGGCCCTAACTACGAGCAGTACTTC CAIRGGGPNYEQYF
. TRBJ1-4 . TRBV25-1 TGTGCCAGCAGTGTACAAGACAGAACTAATGAAAAACTGTTTTTT CASSVQDRTNEKLFF
. TRBJ2-1 TRBD2 TRBV5-4 TGTGCCAGCAGCTCCAGGACTAGCGGGAGGGCCAATGAGCAGTTCTTC CASSSRTSGRANEQFF
. TRBJ1-1 . TRBV29-1 TGCAGCGTTGAAGATCGGTTGAACACTGAAGCTTTCTTT CSVEDRLNTEAFF
. TRBJ1-5 . TRBV19 TGTGCCAGTAGTATAGGCCCCCCAAGAGGTGGTCAGCCCCAGCATTTT CASSIGPPRGGQPQHF
few TRBJ1-1 . TRBV15 TGTGCCACCAGCACCACAGACAGGAACACTGAAGCTTTCTTT CATSTTDRNTEAFF
. TRBJ1-5 TRBD1 TRBV7-2 TGTGCCAGCAGCGTAGGGACAGGGGGTAATCAGCCCCAGCATTTT CASSVGTGGNQPQHF
. TRBJ1-3 TRBD1 TRBV4-1 TGCGCCAGCAGCCTGCTACAGGGGGTTGGAAACACCATATATTTT CASSLLQGVGNTIYF
. TRBJ1-3 . TRBV4-2 TGTGCCAGCAGCGAAAACCGGGGGGTCTCTGGAAACACCATATATTTT CASSENRGVSGNTIYF
. TRBJ1-1 TRBD1 TRBV27 TGTGCCAGCAGCCCCCGGTGGGGGGACAGGGGTTTGGGCACTGAAGCTTTCTTT CASSPRWGDRGLGTEAFF
. TRBJ1-4 . TRBV5-1 TGCGCCAGCAGCTTGGGGGGGCAAGGCGGTAATGAAAAACTGTTTTTT CASSLGGQGGNEKLFF
. TRBJ2-7 . TRBV14 TGTGCCAGCAGTTCCGTCCCCTACGAGCAGTACTTC CASSSVPYEQYF
. TRBJ2-1 TRBD2 TRBV5-1 TGCGCCAGCAGTTCTAGCGGGGGAACCTCCTACAATGAGCAGTTCTTC CASSSSGGTSYNEQFF
few TRBJ2-7 TRBD2 TRBV6-5 TGTGCCAGCACCGGGGGGGGAATGAACGAGCAGTACTTC CASTGGGMNEQYF
. TRBJ2-2 TRBD1 TRBV7-9 TGTGCCACTCAACCCGACAGGGAATTAGCCGGGGAGCTGTTTTTT CATQPDRELAGELFF
. TRBJ2-1 . TRBV5-1 TGCGCCAGCAGCTTGGAGGGCAGGACTAACTATCCCAATGAGCAGTTCTTC CASSLEGRTNYPNEQFF
. TRBJ2-6 . TRBV7-6 TGTGCCAGCAGCCTCCCTGGGGCCAACGTCCTGACTTTC CASSLPGANVLTF
. TRBJ2-1 TRBD2 TRBV5-1 TGCGCCAGCAGCTTGTCGGAGCTAGCGGGGGGCTTATATGAGCAGTTCTTC CASSLSELAGGLYEQFF
. TRBJ2-6 . TRBV4-1 TGCGCCAGCAGCCAAGACGAACAGGGTAGCTCTGGGGCCAACGTCCTGACTTTC CASSQDEQGSSGANVLTF
. TRBJ2-1 TRBD2 TRBV10-3 TGTGCCATCAAGGGGCAAGGACTAGCCTACAATGAGCAGTTCTTC CAIKGQGLAYNEQFF
few TRBJ1-5 . TRBV18 TGTGCCAGCTCACGGGACAACAATCAGCCCCAGCATTTT CASSRDNNQPQHF
. TRBJ2-6 . TRBV5-1 TGCGCCAGCAGCTTCGAGGGGGTCCCCGGGGCCAACGTCCTGACTTTC CASSFEGVPGANVLTF
. TRBJ1-1 TRBD1 TRBV6-5 TGTGCCAGCAGTTACACCTCACAGGGGGCAAGCGCTGAAGCTTTCTTT CASSYTSQGASAEAFF
. TRBJ1-2 TRBD1 TRBV5-6 TGTGCCAGCAGCGGGACAGGCTACGGCTACACCTTC CASSGTGYGYTF
. TRBJ2-1 TRBD1 TRBV28 TGTGCCAGCAGTCGAAGACAGGGGTTTCGCAATGAGCAGTTCTTC CASSRRQGFRNEQFF
once TRBJ2-1 TRBD2 TRBV12-5 TGTGCTAGTGGTTTAGTCACTAGCGGGAAGAATGAGCAGTTCTTC CASGLVTSGKNEQFF
. TRBJ2-7 . TRBV2 TGTGCCAGCAGAGGACAGTCGAGCTACGAGCAGTACTTC CASRGQSSYEQYF
. TRBJ2-7 . TRBV4-1 TGCGCCAGCAGCCAAGGGGGAGGACCAATATCCACCTACGAGCAGTACTTC CASSQGGGPISTYEQYF
. TRBJ2-7 . TRBV25-1 TGTGCCAGCAGTGAATTCTCCGGGACATCCTACGAGCAGTACTTC CASSEFSGTSYEQYF
. TRBJ1-1 TRBD1 TRBV7-3 TGTGCCAGCAGCTTAGACAGGGCGGGGACTGAAGCTTTCTTT CASSLDRAGTEAFF
. TRBJ2-1 TRBD1 TRBV5-4 TGTGCCAGCAGCTTGGGCACAGGGGAGTATGAGCAGTTCTTC CASSLGTGEYEQFF
. TRBJ2-1 TRBD1 TRBV10-1 TGCGCCAGCAGTGAGCGAAGGCAGGGGGCTTTACATGAGCAGTTCTTC CASSERRQGALHEQFF
. TRBJ2-3 TRBD2 TRBV19 TGTGCCAGTAGTATATCCCTAGCGGGGCGCACAGATACGCAGTATTTT CASSISLAGRTDTQYF
. TRBJ2-3 . TRBV19 TGTGCCAGTTCCTCGCCGCAGGGCACAGATACGCAGTATTTT CASSSPQGTDTQYF
. TRBJ2-1 . TRBV11-3 TGTGCCAGCAGCTTAACTAGCTTTAGCTCCTACAATGAGCAGTTCTTC CASSLTSFSSYNEQFF
few TRBJ1-1 TRBD1 TRBV6-1 TGTGCCAGCAGTGGGGGGCAACAGGGGCGGACTGAAGCTTTCTTT CASSGGQQGRTEAFF
. TRBJ1-1 TRBD1 TRBV9 TGTGCCAGCAGCGAGGGGGCTGAAACTGAAGCCTTCTTT CASSEGAETEAFF
. TRBJ1-2 TRBD1 TRBV30 TGTGCCGGATACAGGGGGCTCCACTATGGCTACACCTTC CAGYRGLHYGYTF
. TRBJ2-1 . TRBV6-5 TGTGCCAGCACCCCGGGGGCGGGGGACAATGAGCAGTTCTTC CASTPGAGDNEQFF
. TRBJ2-3 TRBD1 TRBV9 TGTGCCAGCAGCTTAGGGGGGACAGGCACAAATACGCAGTATTTT CASSLGGTGTNTQYF
. TRBJ1-3 TRBD1 TRBV28 TGTGCCAGCGGGACAGCTGGAAACACCATATATTTT CASGTAGNTIYF